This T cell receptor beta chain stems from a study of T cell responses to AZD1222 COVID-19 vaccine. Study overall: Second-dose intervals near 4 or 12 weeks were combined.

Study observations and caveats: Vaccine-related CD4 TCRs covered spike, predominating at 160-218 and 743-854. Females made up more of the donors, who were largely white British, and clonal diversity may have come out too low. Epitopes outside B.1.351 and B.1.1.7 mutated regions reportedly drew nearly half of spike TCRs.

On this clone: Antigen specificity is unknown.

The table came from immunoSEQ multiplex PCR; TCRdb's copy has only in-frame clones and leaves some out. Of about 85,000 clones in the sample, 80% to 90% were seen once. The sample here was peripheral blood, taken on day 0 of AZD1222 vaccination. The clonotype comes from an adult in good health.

CDR3 sequence: CASSLTGGFTDTQYF. CDR3 DNA sequence: TGTGCCAGCAGTTTGACAGGGGGATTCACAGATACGCAGTATTTT. The V gene is TRBV7-9, the J gene TRBJ2-3, with 9 bases lining up with TRBD1. The length of the CDR3 is 15 residues. Germline lookup yields CDR1 SEHNR and CDR2 FQNEAQ (reference sequence). The V and J ends lost 6 bases and 2 bases, in that order; junction bases with no gene match: 6.